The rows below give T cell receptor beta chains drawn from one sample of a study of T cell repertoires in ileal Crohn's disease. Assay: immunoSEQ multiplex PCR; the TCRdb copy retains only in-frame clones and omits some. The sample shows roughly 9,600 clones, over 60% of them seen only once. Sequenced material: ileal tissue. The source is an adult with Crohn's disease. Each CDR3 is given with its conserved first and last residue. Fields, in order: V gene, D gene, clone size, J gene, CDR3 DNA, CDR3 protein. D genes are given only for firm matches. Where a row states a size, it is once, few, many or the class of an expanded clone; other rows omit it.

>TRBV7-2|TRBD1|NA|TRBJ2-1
TGTGCCAGCAGCCTAGCCGGGACAGGGGGCAACAATGAGCAGTTCTTC
CASSLAGTGGNNEQFF
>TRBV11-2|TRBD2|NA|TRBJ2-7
TGTGCCAGCAGCCCCTCGGGGAGTAGCGGGGGAATCGAGCAGTACTTC
CASSPSGSSGGIEQYF
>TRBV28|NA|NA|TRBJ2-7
TGTGCCAGCAGTGCCAGGGTAAAGGGCGAGCAGTACTTC
CASSARVKGEQYF
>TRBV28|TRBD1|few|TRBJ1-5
TGTGCCAGCAGTCCAATCCCGACAGGGGAGAGCAATCAGCCCCAGCATTTT
CASSPIPTGESNQPQHF
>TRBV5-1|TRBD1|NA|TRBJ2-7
TGCGCCAGCAGCACGGACAGGTCGGGCGAGCAGTACTTC
CASSTDRSGEQYF
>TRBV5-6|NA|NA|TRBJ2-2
TGTGCCAGCAGCCCGCGGGACAGCGCTAACACCGGGGAGCTGTTTTTT
CASSPRDSANTGELFF
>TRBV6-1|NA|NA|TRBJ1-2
TGTGCCAGCAGTGCCCGGGGGTCCGTTATACGCTATGGCTACACCTTC
CASSARGSVIRYGYTF
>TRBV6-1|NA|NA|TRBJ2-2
TGTGCCAGCAGTGAAGTGGGGCACTACGCGAACACCGGGGAGCTGTTTTTT
CASSEVGHYANTGELFF
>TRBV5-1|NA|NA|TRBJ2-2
TGCGCCAGCAGCTTGGTCCAGACGAACACCGGGGAGCTGTTTTTT
CASSLVQTNTGELFF
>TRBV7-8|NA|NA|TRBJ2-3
TGTGCCAGCAGCTTAGAGCCCTCTAAGTATAGCACAGATACGCAGTATTTT
CASSLEPSKYSTDTQYF
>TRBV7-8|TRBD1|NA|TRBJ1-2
TGTGCCAGCAGCCGATCGGGACAGGAGGACCCAAAATTC
CASSRSGQEDPKF
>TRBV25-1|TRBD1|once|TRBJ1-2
TGTGCCAGCAATCCCCACCCGGGCAGGGCAGGGGGCTATGGCTACACCTTC
CASNPHPGRAGGYGYTF
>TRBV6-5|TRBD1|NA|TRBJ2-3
TGTGCCAGCAGTCGGGGACAGGGATACACAGATACGCAGTATTTT
CASSRGQGYTDTQYF
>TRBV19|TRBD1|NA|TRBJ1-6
TGTGCCAGTAGTATCCGGACCGGGACAGAGCCCCGCTCCTATAATTCACCCCTCCACTTT
CASSIRTGTEPRSYNSPLHF
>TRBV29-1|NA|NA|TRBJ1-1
TGCAGCGTTGAGGTTCGCGGGGACACTGAAGCTTTCTTT
CSVEVRGDTEAFF
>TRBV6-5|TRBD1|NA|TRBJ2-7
TGTGCCAGCAGAAGACAGGGCCCCGGCGAGCAGTACTTC
CASRRQGPGEQYF
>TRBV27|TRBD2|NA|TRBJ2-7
TGTGCCAGCAGTCCCTGGGCTAGCGGCCGAAGGGAGCAGTACTTC
CASSPWASGRREQYF
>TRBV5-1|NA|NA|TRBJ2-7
TGCGCCAGCAGCTACACAGCAACCTACGAGCAGTACTTC
CASSYTATYEQYF
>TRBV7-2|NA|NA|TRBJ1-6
TGTGCCAGCAGGCCTACAGGTCGGGTTTCACCCCTCCACTTT
CASRPTGRVSPLHF
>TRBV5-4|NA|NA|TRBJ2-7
TGTGCCAGCAGCCCTAGCCTGTCCTACGAGCAGTACTTC
CASSPSLSYEQYF
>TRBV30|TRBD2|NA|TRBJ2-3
TGTGCTTCGACCGGGACTAGCCTCAGCACAGATACGCAGTATTTT
CASTGTSLSTDTQYF
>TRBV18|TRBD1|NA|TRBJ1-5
TGTGCCAGCTCACCGACAGGGGGGGTTGTAGATCAGCCCCAGCATTTT
CASSPTGGVVDQPQHF
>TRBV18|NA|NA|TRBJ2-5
TGTGCCAGCTCACCCAGACAGCAAGAGACCCAGTACTTC
CASSPRQQETQYF
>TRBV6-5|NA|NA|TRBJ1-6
TGTGCCAGCAGTCCTCCGGTAGGGGGTTCCCCCCTCCACTTT
CASSPPVGGSPLHF
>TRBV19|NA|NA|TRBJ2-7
TGTGCCAGTATAGGACAGAGCTCCTACGAGCAGTACTTC
CASIGQSSYEQYF
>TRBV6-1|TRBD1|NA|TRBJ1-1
TGTGCCAGCAGTGGATCACAGGGGACTGAAGCTTTCTTT
CASSGSQGTEAFF
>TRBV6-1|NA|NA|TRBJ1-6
TGTGCCAGCAGTGAAGATCCAGGGGCGGACTATAATTCACCCCTCCACTTT
CASSEDPGADYNSPLHF
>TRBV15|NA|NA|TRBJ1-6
TGTGCCACCAGCAGAGATCGGACAGAAGGCGCACCCCTCCACTTT
CATSRDRTEGAPLHF
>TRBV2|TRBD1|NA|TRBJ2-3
TGTGCCAGCCGGGACAGGGACTTCACAGATACGCAGTATTTT
CASRDRDFTDTQYF
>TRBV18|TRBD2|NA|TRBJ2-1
TGTGCCAGCTCACCGGCGGGAGTAAGAAATGAGCAGTTCTTC
CASSPAGVRNEQFF
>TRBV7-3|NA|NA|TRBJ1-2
TGTGCCAGCAGCTTATCCCTTACAGGGTCTGGCTACACCTTC
CASSLSLTGSGYTF
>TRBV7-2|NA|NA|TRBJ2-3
TGTGCCAGCAGCTTATATCGGCTAGCTACGGATACGCAGTATTTT
CASSLYRLATDTQYF
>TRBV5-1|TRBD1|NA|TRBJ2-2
TGCGCCAGCAGTAAGACAGGGGACGCGAACACCGGGGAGCTGTTTTTT
CASSKTGDANTGELFF
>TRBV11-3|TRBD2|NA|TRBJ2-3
TGTGCCAGCAGCGTGGTCGCATGGCTAGCGGGGGAAGATACGCAGTATTTT
CASSVVAWLAGEDTQYF
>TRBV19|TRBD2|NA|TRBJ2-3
TGTGCCAGTAGTATATCGGCGGGGGGAGGTACAGATACGCAGTATTTT
CASSISAGGGTDTQYF
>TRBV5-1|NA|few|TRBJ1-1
TGCGCCAGCAGCTTGACCGGGACATACGACACTGAAGCTTTCTTT
CASSLTGTYDTEAFF
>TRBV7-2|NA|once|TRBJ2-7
TGTGCCAGCAGCCCAAACAGGGTTTCCTACGAGCAGTACTTC
CASSPNRVSYEQYF
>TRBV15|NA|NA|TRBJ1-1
TGTGCCACCAGCAGAGCTACGAGTATGAACACTGAAGCTTTCTTT
CATSRATSMNTEAFF
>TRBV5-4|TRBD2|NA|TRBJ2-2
TGTGCCAGCAGCCACAGCGGGACTAGCGGGAGAGGGGCCGGGGAGCTGTTTTTT
CASSHSGTSGRGAGELFF
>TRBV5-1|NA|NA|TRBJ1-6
TGCGCCAGCAGCTCAGGCCTGAGCGGTTGGTCTTCACCCCTCCACTTT
CASSSGLSGWSSPLHF
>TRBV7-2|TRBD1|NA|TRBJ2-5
TGTGCCAGCAGCCCCGGGACAGGAAGGGAGACCCAGTACTTC
CASSPGTGRETQYF
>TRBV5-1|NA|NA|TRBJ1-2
TGCGCCAGCAGCTCTATCCCGGGTCGCGGAAATGTTGGTGGCTACACCTTC
CASSSIPGRGNVGGYTF
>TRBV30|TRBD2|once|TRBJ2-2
TGTGCCTGGAGTGCGGGCGGGAGGGGGATCACCGGGGAGCTGTTTTTT
CAWSAGGRGITGELFF
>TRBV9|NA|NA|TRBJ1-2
TGTGCCAGCAGCGACCTCACAGGCAACTATGGCTACACCTTC
CASSDLTGNYGYTF
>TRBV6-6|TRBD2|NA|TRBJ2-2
TGTGCCAGCAGTTACTCGAGCGGGAGAGGCACCGGGGAGCTGTTTTTT
CASSYSSGRGTGELFF
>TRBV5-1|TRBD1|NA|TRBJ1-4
TGCGCCAGCAGCCCGTCGGACAGGGGGCGAGAAAAACTGTTTTTT
CASSPSDRGREKLFF
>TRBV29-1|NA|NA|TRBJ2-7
TGCAGCGTTGTTATCAGGGGCCCGCCTAGTGAGCAGTACTTC
CSVVIRGPPSEQYF